This TCR beta chain emerged from a study of T cell responses to AZD1222 COVID-19 vaccine. Points from the study as a whole: Scientists sampled the repertoires only once the peak T cell response had passed. CD4 TCRs covered the whole spike, strongest at regions 160-218 and 743-854.

Notes on this clone: No antigen is known for it.

Sequencing was performed with immunoSEQ multiplex PCR; in TCRdb, only in-frame clones are kept and a portion is missing. The repertoire holds 100,000 or so clones, about 85% seen once, with around 1.8% in the top ten. Per the germline V gene, CDR1 is SGHTA and CDR2 is FQGNSA. The CDR3 extends over 14 amino acids. V lost 4 bases and J lost 4, with 14 bases in between. The receptor comes from an adult in good health. This chain uses TRBV7-2 with TRBJ2-7; D possibly matches TRBD1 or TRBD2 (5 bases each). The sequences come from peripheral blood, collected on day 0 of AZD1222 vaccination. Here the CDR3 DNA reads TGTGCCAGCAGCTCCGGGACCGACACATACGAGCAGTACTTC. Translated, it gives CASSSGTDTYEQYF.